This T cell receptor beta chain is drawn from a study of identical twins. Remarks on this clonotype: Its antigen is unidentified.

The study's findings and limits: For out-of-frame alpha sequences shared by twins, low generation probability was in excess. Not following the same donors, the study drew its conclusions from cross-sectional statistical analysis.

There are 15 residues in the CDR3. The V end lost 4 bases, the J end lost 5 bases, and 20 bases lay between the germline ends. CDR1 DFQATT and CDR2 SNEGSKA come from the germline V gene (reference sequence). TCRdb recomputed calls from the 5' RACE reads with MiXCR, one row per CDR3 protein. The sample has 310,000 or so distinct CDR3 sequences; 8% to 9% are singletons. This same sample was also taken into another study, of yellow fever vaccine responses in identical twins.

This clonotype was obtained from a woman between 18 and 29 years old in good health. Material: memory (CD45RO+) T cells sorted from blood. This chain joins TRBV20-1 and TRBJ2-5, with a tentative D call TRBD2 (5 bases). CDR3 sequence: CSANDHTGILETQYF. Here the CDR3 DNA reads TGCAGTGCTAACGATCATACGGGGATCTTGGAGACCCAGTACTTC.